The TCR beta chain described here comes from a study of human T cells and chemical hapten exposure. Trimming cost V 4 bases and J 4 bases, with 11 bases left between them. CDR1 and CDR2 from the germline V gene are SGHTA and FQGNSA. The CDR3 loop spans 14 amino acids. Time point in this sample: pre-sensitization, week 0. Described treatment: therapeutic diphenylcyclopropenone sensitization with weekly scalp DPC. TCRdb fed the RACE reads into MiXCR, producing one record per CDR3 protein. The top ten hold about 14% of the sample, which has about 51,000 distinct CDR3 sequences, approximately 8.8% seen once. General study points: Patch test score rose with PT1 expanded TCRs, significant at 8, 16, 32, not 4.

This clonotype was detected many times. As yet, its antigen is unknown. This sequence joins TRBV7-2 and TRBJ1-5; D remains unclear. Sequenced here: whole blood, sampled in connection with sensitization to the hapten diphenylcyclopropenone (DPC). The TCR was taken from a woman aged 40 to 49 with alopecia areata. Some clones in this sample may be carry-over from other donors' samples. CDR3 sequence (DNA): TGTGCCAGCAGCTCCTATCCGGGAAATCAGCCCCAGCATTTT. It is translated as CASSSYPGNQPQHF.